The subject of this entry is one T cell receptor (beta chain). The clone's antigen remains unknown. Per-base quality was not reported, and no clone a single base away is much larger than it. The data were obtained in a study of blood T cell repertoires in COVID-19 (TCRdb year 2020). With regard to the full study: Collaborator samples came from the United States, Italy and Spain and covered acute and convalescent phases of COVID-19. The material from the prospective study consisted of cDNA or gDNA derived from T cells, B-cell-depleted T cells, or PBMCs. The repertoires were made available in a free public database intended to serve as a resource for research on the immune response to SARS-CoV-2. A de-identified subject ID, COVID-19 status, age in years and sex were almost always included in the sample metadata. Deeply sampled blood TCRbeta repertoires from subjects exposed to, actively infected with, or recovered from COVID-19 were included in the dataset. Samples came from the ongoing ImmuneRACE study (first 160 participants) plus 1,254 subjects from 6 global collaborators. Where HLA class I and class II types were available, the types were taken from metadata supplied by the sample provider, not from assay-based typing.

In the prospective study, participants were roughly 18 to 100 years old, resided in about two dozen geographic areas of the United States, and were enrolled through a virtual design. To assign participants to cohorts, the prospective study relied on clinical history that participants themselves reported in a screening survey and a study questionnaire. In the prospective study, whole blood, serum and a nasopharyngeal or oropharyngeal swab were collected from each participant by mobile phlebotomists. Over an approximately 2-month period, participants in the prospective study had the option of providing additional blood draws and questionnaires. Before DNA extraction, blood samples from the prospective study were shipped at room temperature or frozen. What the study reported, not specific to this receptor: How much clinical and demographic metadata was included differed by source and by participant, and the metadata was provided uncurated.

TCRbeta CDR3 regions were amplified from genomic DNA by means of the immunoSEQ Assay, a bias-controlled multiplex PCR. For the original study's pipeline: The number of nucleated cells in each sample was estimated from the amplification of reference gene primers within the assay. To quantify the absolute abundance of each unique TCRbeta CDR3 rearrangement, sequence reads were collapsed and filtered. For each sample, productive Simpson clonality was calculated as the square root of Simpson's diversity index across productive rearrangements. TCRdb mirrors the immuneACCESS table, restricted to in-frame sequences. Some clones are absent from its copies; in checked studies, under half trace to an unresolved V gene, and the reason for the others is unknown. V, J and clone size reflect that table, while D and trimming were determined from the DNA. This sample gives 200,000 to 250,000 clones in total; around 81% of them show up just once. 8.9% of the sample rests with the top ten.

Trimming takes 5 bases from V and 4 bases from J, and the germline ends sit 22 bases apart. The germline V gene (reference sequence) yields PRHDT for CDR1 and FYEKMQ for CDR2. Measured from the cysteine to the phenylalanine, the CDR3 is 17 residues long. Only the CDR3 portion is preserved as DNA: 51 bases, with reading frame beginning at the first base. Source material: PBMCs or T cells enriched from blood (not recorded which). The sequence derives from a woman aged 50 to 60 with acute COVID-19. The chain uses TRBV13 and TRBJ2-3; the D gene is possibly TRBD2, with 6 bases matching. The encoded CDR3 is CASSPPVLRGRADTQYF. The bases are TGTGCCAGCAGCCCCCCCGTCTTGCGGGGTAGGGCAGATACGCAGTATTTT.